What follows describes a single T cell receptor beta chain. The germline CDR1 and CDR2 sequences are SNHLY and FYNNEI. The CDR3 consists of 15 residues. The germline V and J ends were trimmed by 4 bases and 3 bases, with 12 bases remaining between them. The sample is drawn from a study of cytomegalovirus exposure and HLA in healthy donors. Generated by immunoSEQ multiplex PCR, the TCRdb table keeps only in-frame clones and is missing some. This sample has 200,000 or so clones, with roughly 84% found just once. The sequence was obtained from a man in his late teens or twenties in good health and CMV-seropositive. Sequenced input: PBMCs. V usage is TRBV2 and J usage is TRBJ2-2; tentative D call: TRBD2 (6 bases). DNA of the CDR3: TGTGCCAGCAGTGTGAAAGGAGGGGACACCGGGGAGCTGTTTTTT. This encodes CASSVKGGDTGELFF.